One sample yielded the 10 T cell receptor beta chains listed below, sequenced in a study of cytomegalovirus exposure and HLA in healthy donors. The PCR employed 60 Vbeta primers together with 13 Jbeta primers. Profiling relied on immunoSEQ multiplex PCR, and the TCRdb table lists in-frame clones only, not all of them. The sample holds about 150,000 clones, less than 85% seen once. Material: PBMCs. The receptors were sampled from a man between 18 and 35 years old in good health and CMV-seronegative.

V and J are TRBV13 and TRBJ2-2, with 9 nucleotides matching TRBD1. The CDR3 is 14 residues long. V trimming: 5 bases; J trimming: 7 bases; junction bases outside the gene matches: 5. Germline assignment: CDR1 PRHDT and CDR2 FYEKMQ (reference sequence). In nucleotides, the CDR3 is TGTGCCAGCAGCCGACAGGGGGTTATCGGGGAGCTGTTTTTT. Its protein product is CASSRQGVIGELFF.

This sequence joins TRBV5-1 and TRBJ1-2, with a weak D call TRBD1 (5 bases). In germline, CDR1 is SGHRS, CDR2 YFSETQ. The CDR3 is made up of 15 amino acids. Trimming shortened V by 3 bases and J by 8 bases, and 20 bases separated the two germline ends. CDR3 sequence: CASSSPRGVYGGYTF. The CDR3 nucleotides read TGCGCCAGCAGCTCCCCCCGGGGGGTCTATGGCGGCTACACCTTC. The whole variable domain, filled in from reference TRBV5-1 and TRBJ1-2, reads KAGVTQTPRYLIKTRGQQVTLSCSPISGHRSVSWYQQTPGQGLQFLFEYFSETQRNKGNFPGRFSGRQFSNSRSEMNVSTLELGDSALYLCASSSPRGVYGGYTFGSGTRLTVV.

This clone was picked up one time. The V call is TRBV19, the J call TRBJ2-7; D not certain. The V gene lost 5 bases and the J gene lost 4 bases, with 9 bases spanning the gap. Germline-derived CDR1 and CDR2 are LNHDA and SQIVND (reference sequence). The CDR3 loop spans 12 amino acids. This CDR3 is CASSASQYEQYF. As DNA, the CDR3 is TGTGCCAGTAGTGCGAGCCAATACGAGCAGTACTTC.

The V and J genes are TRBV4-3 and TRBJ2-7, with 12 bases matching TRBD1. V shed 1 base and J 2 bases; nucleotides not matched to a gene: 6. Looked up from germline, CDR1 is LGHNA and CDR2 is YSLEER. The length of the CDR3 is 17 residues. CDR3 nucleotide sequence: TGCGCCAGCAGCCAAGCATTAGGGACAGGGGGCCCCTACGAGCAGTACTTC. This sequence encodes CASSQALGTGGPYEQYF.

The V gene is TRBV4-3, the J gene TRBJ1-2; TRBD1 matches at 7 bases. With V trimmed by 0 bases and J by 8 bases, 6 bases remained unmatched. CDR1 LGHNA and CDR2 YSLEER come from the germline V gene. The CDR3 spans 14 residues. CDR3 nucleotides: TGCGCCAGCAGCCAAGAGGAGGGGGCGTACGGCTACACCTTC. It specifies CASSQEEGAYGYTF.

The CDR3 DNA reads as TGCGCCAGCAGCCAAGTTACGGGAGGACCCTACAATGAGCAGTTCTTC. As protein: CASSQVTGGPYNEQFF. V is TRBV4-3 and J is TRBJ2-1; 7 bases map to TRBD2. The V segment lost 1 base and the J segment 2 bases; nucleotides outside the gene matches: 5. CDR3 length: 16 amino acids. CDR1 and CDR2 (germline): LGHNA, YSLEER.

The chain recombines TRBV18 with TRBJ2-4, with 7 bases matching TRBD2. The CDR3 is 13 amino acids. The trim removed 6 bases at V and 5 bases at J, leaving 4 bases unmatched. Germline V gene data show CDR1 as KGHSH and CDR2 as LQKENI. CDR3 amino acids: CASSRGEENIQYF. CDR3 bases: TGTGCCAGCTCTCGGGGGGAAGAAAACATTCAGTACTTC.

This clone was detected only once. This chain's CDR3 is CASSGKAGGSYNEQFF. Here the CDR3 DNA reads TGTGCCAGCAGCGGAAAAGCGGGGGGCTCCTACAATGAGCAGTTCTTC. The chain is built from TRBV9 and TRBJ2-1, with TRBD2 identical over 9 bases. The V gene end was trimmed by 3 bases and the J gene end by 0 bases; junction bases not matched to a gene: 4. Germline V gene data show CDR1 as SGDLS and CDR2 as YYNGEE. This CDR3 has 16 residues.

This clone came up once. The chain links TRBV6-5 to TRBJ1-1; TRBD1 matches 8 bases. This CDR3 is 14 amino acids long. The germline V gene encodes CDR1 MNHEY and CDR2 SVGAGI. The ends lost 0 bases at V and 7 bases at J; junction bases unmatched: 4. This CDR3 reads CASSYSDRDFEAFF. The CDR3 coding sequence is TGTGCCAGCAGTTACTCGGACAGGGATTTTGAAGCTTTCTTT.

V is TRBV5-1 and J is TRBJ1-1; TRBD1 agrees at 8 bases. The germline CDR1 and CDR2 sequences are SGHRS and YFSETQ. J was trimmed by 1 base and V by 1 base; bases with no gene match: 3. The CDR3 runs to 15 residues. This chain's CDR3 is CASSLWGTGNTEAFF. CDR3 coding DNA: TGCGCCAGCAGCTTGTGGGGGACAGGGAACACTGAAGCTTTCTTT.